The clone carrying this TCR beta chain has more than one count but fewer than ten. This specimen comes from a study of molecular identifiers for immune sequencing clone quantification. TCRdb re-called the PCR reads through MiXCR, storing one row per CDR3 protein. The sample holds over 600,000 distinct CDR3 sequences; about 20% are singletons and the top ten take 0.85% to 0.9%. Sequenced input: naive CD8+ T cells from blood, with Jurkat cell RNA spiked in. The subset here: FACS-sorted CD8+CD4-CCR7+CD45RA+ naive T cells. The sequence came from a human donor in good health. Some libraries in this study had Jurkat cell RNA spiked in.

CDR3 bases: TGTGCCAGCAGGATTAACAGGGGGGAAAGCACAGATACGCAGTATTTT. This encodes CASRINRGESTDTQYF. The chain has TRBV6-2 or TRBV6-3 and TRBJ2-3, with 8 bases matching TRBD1. V lost 6 bases, J lost 0 bases, and 8 bases stayed unmatched. CDR1 and CDR2 from the germline V gene are MNHEY and SVGEGT. This CDR3 has 16 residues.